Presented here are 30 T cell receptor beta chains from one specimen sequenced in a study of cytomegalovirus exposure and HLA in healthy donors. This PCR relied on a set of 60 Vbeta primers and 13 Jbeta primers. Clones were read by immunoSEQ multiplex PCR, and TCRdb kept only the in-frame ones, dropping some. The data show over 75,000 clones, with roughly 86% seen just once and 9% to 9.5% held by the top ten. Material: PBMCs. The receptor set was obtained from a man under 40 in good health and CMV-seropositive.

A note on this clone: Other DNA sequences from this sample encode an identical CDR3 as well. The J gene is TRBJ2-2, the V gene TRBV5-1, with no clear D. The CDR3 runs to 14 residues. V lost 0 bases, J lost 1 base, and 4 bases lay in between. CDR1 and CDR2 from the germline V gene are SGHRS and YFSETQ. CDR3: CASSLDRNTGELFF. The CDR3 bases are TGCGCCAGCAGCTTGGATAGGAACACCGGGGAGCTGTTTTTT.

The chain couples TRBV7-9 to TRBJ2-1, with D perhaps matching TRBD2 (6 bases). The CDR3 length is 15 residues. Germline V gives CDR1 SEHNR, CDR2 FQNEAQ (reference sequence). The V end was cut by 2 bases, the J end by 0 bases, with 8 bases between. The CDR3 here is CASSLIGSSYNEQFF. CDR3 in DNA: TGTGCCAGCAGCTTAATCGGGAGCTCCTACAATGAGCAGTTCTTC. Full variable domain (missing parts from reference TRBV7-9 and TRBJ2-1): DTGVSQNPRHKITKRGQNVTFRCDPISEHNRLYWYRQTLGQGPEFLTYFQNEAQLEKSRLLSDRFSAERPKGSFSTLEIQRTEQGDSAMYLCASSLIGSSYNEQFFGPGTRLTVL.

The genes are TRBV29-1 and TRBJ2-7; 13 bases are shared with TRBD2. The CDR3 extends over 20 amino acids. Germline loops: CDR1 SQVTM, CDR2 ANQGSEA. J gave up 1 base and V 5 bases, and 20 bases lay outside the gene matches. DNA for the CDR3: TGCAGCGTTCTCACTGGTACAACCACTAGCGGGAGGGCCTCGTCCTACGAGCAGTACTTC. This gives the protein CSVLTGTTTSGRASSYEQYF.

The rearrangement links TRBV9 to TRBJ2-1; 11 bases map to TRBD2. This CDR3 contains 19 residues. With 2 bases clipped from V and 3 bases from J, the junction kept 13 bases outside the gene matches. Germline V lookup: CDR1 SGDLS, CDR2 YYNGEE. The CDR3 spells CASSVHPATSGRDYNEQFF. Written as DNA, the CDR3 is TGTGCCAGCAGCGTCCATCCCGCTACTAGCGGGAGAGACTACAATGAGCAGTTCTTC.

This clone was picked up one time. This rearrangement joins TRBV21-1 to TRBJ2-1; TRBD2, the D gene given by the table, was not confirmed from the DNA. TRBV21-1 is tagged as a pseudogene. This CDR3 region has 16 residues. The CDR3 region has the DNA TGTGCCAGCAACCCTAGCGGGACCCCAGGGGGCAATGAGCAGTTCTTC. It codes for CASNPSGTPGGNEQFF.

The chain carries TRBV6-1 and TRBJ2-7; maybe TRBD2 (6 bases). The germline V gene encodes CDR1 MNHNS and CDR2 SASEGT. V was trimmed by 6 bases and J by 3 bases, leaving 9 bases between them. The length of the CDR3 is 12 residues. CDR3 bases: TGTGCCAGCAGCTCCGGGAGCTACGAGCAGTACTTC. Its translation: CASSSGSYEQYF.

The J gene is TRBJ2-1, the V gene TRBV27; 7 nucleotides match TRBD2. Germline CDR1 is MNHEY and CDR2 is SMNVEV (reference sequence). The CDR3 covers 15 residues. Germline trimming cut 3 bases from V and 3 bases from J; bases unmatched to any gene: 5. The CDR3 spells CASSFGGGSYNEQFF. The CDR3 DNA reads TGTGCCAGCAGTTTCGGGGGAGGGAGCTACAATGAGCAGTTCTTC.

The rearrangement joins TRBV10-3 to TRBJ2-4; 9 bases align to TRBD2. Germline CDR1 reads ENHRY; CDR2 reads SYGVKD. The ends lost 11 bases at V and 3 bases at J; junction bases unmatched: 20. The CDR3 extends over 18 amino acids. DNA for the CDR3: TGTGCCGCCGGTACCCCGACTAGCGGATCCTCGGGCAAAAACATTCAGTACTTC. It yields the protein CAAGTPTSGSSGKNIQYF.

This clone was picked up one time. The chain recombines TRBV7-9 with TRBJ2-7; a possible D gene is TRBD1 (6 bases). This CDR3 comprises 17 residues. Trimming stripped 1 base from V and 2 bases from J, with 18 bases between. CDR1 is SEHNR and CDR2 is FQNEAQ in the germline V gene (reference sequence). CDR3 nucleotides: TGTGCCAGCAGCTTAGGAAATACAGGGTGGTCGACCTACGAGCAGTACTTC. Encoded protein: CASSLGNTGWSTYEQYF.

CDR3 amino acids: CASSPGKGLQETQYF. For the CDR3, the DNA is TGTGCCAGCTCACCGGGCAAGGGGCTACAAGAGACCCAGTACTTC. This chain connects TRBV18 to TRBJ2-5; D may be TRBD1 (5 bases). V was clipped by 3 bases and J by 2 bases, with 13 bases between them. Germline-derived CDR1 and CDR2 are KGHSH and LQKENI. This CDR3 spans 15 amino acids.

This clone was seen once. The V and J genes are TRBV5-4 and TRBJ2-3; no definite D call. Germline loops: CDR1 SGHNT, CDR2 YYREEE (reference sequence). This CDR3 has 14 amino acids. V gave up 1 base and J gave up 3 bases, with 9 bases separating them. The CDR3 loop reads CASSLTRATDTQYF. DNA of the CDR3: TGTGCCAGCAGCTTGACAAGAGCGACAGATACGCAGTATTTT. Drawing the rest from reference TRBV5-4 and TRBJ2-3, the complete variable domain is ETGVTQSPTHLIKTRGQQVTLRCSSQSGHNTVSWYQQALGQGPQFIFQYYREEENGRGNFPPRFSGLQFPNYSSELNVNALELDDSALYLCASSLTRATDTQYFGPGTRLTVL.

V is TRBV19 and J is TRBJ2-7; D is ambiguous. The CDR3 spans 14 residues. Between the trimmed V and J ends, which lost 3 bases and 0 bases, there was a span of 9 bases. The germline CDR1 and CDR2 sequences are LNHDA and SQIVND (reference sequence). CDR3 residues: CASSITISSYEQYF. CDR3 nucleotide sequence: TGTGCCAGTAGTATCACCATCAGCTCCTACGAGCAGTACTTC.

CDR3 in DNA: TGTGCCAGCAGTTACTCGCCTAGCGGGAGTACCTACGAGCAGTACTTC. Its translation is CASSYSPSGSTYEQYF. This chain joins TRBV6-5 and TRBJ2-5, with 10 bases matching TRBD2. The end of the DNA aligns better with TRBJ2-7, so the J call may be wrong. This CDR3 has 16 residues. Germline loops: CDR1 MNHEY, CDR2 SVGAGI.

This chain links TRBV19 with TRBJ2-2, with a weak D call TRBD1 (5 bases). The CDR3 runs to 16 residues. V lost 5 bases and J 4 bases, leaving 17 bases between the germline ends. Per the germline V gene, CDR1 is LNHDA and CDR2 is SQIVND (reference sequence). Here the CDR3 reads CASSPHGRAATGELFF. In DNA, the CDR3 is TGTGCCAGTAGTCCCCACGGCAGGGCGGCCACCGGGGAGCTGTTTTTT.

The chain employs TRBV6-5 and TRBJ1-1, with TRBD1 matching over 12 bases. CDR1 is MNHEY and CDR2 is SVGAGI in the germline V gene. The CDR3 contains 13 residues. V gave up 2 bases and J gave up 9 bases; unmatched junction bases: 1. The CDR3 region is CASSYRDRGQAFF. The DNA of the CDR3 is TGTGCCAGCAGTTACAGGGACAGGGGGCAAGCTTTCTTT.

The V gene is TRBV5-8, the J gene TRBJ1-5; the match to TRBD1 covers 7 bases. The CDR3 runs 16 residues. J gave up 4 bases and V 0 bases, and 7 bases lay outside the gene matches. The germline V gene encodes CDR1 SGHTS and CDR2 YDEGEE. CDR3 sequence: CASSLETGPRNQPQHF. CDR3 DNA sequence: TGTGCCAGCAGCTTGGAGACAGGGCCCAGGAATCAGCCCCAGCATTTT.

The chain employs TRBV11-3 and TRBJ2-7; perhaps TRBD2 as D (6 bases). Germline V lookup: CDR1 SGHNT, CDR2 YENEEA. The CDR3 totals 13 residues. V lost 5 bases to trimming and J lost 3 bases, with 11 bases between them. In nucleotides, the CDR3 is TGTGCCAGCAGCCGGGACTTGGGCTACGAGCAGTACTTC. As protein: CASSRDLGYEQYF.

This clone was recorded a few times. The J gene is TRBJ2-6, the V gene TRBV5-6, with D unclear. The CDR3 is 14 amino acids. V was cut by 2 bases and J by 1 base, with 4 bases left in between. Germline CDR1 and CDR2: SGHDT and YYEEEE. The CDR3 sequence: CASSFTSGANVLTF. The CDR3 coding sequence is TGTGCCAGCAGCTTTACTTCTGGGGCCAACGTCCTGACTTTC.

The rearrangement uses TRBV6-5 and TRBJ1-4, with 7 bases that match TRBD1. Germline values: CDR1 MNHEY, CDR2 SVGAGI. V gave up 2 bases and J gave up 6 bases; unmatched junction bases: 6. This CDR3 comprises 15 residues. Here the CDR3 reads CASSYMTGSDEKLFF. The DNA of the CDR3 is TGTGCCAGCAGTTACATGACAGGGTCCGATGAAAAACTGTTTTTT.

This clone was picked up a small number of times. The CDR3 loop reads CASSRAPRGETQYF. The CDR3 DNA reads as TGCGCCAGCAGTCGGGCCCCCCGAGGGGAGACCCAGTACTTC. J is TRBJ2-5 and V is TRBV5-1; the D gene is possibly TRBD2 (5 bases). Trimming pared 5 bases from V and 5 bases from J, leaving 16 bases between. The CDR3 sequence is 14 residues long. Per germline, CDR1 SGHRS and CDR2 YFSETQ.

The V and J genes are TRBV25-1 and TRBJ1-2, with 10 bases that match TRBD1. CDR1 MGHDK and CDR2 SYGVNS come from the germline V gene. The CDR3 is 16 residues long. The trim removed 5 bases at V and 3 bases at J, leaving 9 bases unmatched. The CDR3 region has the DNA TGTGCCAGCAGTCGAACCAGACAGGGGGCCGACTATGGCTACACCTTC. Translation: CASSRTRQGADYGYTF.

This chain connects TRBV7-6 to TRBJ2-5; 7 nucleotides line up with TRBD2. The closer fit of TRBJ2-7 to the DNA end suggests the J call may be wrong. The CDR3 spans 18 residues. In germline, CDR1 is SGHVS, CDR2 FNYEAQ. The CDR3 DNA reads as TGTGCCAGCAGCTTGGGAGCGGCTAGCGGACGAGTTACCTACGAGCAGTACTTC. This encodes CASSLGAASGRVTYEQYF.

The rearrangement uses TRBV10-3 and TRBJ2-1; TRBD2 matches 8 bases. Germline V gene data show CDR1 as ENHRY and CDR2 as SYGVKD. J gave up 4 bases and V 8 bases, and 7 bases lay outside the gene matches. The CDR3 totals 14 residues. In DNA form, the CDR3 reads TGTGCCATCTCCTCCAGCGGGGGATACAATGAGCAGTTCTTC. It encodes CAISSSGGYNEQFF.

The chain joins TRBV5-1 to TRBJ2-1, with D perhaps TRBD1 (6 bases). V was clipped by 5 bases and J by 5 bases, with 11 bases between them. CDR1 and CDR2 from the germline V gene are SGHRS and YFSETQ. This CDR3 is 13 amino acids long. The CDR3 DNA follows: TGCGCCAGCAGACCCGCAGGGGACAATGAGCAGTTCTTC. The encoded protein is CASRPAGDNEQFF.

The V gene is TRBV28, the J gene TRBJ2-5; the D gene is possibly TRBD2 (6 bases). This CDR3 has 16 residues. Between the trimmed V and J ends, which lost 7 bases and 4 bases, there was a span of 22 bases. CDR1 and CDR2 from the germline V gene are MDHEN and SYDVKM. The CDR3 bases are TGTGCCAGCACTCCGCTTGGCCGCGGGGCCGGAGAGACCCAGTACTTC. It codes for CASTPLGRGAGETQYF.

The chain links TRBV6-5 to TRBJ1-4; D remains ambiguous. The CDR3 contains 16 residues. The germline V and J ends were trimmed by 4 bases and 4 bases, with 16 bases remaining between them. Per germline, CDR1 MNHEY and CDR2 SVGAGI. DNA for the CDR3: TGTGCCAGCAGTTCGGTCGTGGCGGCCAGTAATGAAAAACTGTTTTTT. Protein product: CASSSVVAASNEKLFF.

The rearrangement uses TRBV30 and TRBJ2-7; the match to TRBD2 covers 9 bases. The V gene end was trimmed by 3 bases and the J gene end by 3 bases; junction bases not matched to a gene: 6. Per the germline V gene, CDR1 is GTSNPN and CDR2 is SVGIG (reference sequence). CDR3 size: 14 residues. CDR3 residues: CAWSAGLAGYEQYF. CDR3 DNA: TGTGCCTGGAGCGCGGGACTAGCTGGCTACGAGCAGTACTTC.

In nucleotides, the CDR3 is TGTGCCAGCAGTCGACAGGGGTATGGCTACACCTTC. Translating gives CASSRQGYGYTF. The V gene is TRBV2, the J gene TRBJ1-2, with TRBD1 matching 8 bases. Germline CDR1 and CDR2: SNHLY and FYNNEI. The CDR3 consists of 12 residues. Trimming took 5 bases from V and 5 from J; bases not matched to a gene: 1.

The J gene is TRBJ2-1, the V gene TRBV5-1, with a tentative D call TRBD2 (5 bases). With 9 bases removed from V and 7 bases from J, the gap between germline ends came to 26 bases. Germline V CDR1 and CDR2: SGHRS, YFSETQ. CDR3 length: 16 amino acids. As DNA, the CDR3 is TGCGCCACGCAGCCTTCCTTAGGCGGGTTTGGGAATGAGCAGTTCTTC. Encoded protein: CATQPSLGGFGNEQFF. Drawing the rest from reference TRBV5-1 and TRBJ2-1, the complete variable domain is KAGVTQTPRYLIKTRGQQVTLSCSPISGHRSVSWYQQTPGQGLQFLFEYFSETQRNKGNFPGRFSGRQFSNSRSEMNVSTLELGDSALYLCATQPSLGGFGNEQFFGPGTRLTVL.

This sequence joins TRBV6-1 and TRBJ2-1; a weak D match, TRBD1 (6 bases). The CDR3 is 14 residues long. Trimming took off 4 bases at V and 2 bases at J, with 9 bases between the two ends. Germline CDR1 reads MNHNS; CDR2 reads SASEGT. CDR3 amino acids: CASSAPGAYNEQFF. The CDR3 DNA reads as TGTGCCAGCAGTGCCCCAGGGGCCTACAATGAGCAGTTCTTC.